One sample yielded the 24 T cell receptor beta chains listed below, sequenced in a study of TIL therapy for anti-PD-1-resistant metastatic lung cancer. Time point indicated: pre-treatment sample, taken before nivolumab and TIL therapy. Tumor tissue came from excised metastases, mostly pleural nodules or supraclavicular lymph nodes. The immunoSEQ assay was v3. Sequencing was performed with immunoSEQ multiplex PCR; in TCRdb, only in-frame clones are kept and a portion is missing. The profile shows 9,500 to 15,000 clones, roughly 50% of them singletons. This specimen was tumor tissue, taken at baseline. These receptors originate from a person between 30 and 79 years old with non-small cell lung cancer.

This clone has just a few counts. This chain links TRBV11-3 with TRBJ2-7; TRBD2 is a possible D gene (6 bases). This CDR3 is built from 13 residues. The germline gives CDR1 SGHNT, CDR2 YENEEA. V shed 5 bases and J shed 0 bases, with 8 bases lying between them. For the CDR3, the DNA is TGTGCCAGCAGCCGGGACTCCTCCTACGAGCAGTACTTC. Its protein product is CASSRDSSYEQYF.

This clone is classed as medium-sized. Other DNA sequences in the same sample also yield this CDR3. CDR3: CASSYSTGAGANVLTF. The CDR3 coding sequence is TGTGCCAGCAGTTACTCTACAGGGGCTGGGGCCAACGTCCTGACTTTC. This chain joins TRBV6-5 and TRBJ2-6, with 7 bases matching TRBD1. CDR1 and CDR2 (germline): MNHEY, SVGAGI. CDR3 length equals 16 residues. V lost 0 bases to trimming and J lost 2 bases; unmatched junction nucleotides: 1.

The gene calls are TRBV4-1 and TRBJ1-2; D gene unclear. From germline, CDR1 is MGHRA and CDR2 YSYEKL. The V end was cut by 0 bases, the J end by 2 bases, with 10 bases between. The CDR3 consists of 15 residues. CDR3 in amino acids: CASSQETTVNYGYTF. In nucleotides, the CDR3 is TGCGCCAGCAGCCAAGAAACTACAGTAAACTATGGCTACACCTTC.

The V call is TRBV7-9, the J call TRBJ1-4; the D gene is possibly TRBD1 (6 bases). The germline V gene has CDR1 SEHNR and CDR2 FQNEAQ (reference sequence). The V end was cut by 5 bases, the J end by 0 bases, with 10 bases between. The CDR3 has 15 amino acids. CDR3 nucleotide sequence: TGTGCCAGCAGCGGACGACAGGCAACTAATGAAAAACTGTTTTTT. It is translated as CASSGRQATNEKLFF.

This clone has only a few counts. The CDR3 DNA follows: TGTGCCAGCAGCACCGGGCGGGATGGCAATGAGCAGTTCTTC. Translation gives CASSTGRDGNEQFF. The chain has TRBV6-5 and TRBJ2-1; D may be TRBD2 (6 bases). The V and J ends lost 6 bases and 6 bases respectively, with 15 bases between them. The CDR3 runs to 14 residues. Germline V gene sequence: CDR1 MNHEY, CDR2 SVGAGI.

DNA for the CDR3: TGTGCCAGCAGCCCCCGGACGCTGGGGAATGAAAAACTGTTTTTT. Its protein is CASSPRTLGNEKLFF. The J gene is TRBJ1-4, the V gene TRBV3-1 (or the pseudogene TRBV3-2); D is uncertain. The length of the CDR3 is 15 residues. Germline loops: CDR1 LGHDT, CDR2 YNNKEL (reference sequence). V lost 4 bases, J lost 5 bases, and 14 bases lay in between.

J is TRBJ1-2 and V is TRBV7-3; the match to TRBD1 covers 9 bases. Losses at the gene ends were 6 bases for V and 7 bases for J; bases not matched to a gene: 15. Germline-derived CDR1 and CDR2 are SGHTA and FQGTGA. This CDR3 contains 16 residues. CDR3 in amino acids: CASSFSPGTGLGGYTF. DNA of the CDR3: TGTGCCAGCAGTTTCTCCCCCGGGACAGGGCTAGGTGGCTACACCTTC.

The chain combines TRBV29-1 with TRBJ2-1; the D is unclear. The CDR3 totals 15 residues. Trimming took 4 bases from V and 12 from J, leaving 25 bases between them. Looked up from germline, CDR1 is SQVTM and CDR2 is ANQGSEA. In DNA form, the CDR3 reads TGCAGCGTTGTCGGGCTCTTTTCGAACAGTCTTGCGCAGTTCTTC. Protein: CSVVGLFSNSLAQFF.

V and J are TRBV7-9 and TRBJ2-3; 7 positions agree with TRBD2. In germline, CDR1 is SEHNR, CDR2 FQNEAQ (reference sequence). This CDR3 is built from 19 residues. The V segment lost 5 bases and the J segment 5 bases; nucleotides outside the gene matches: 22. This CDR3 is CASSPFTSASGQSGDTQYF. CDR3 DNA: TGTGCCAGCAGCCCATTCACATCGGCTAGCGGCCAATCAGGAGATACGCAGTATTTT.

This clone was recorded a few times. The chain employs TRBV6-4 and TRBJ1-3, with D unresolved. Germline CDR1 reads MRHNA; CDR2 reads SNTAGT. The length of the CDR3 is 15 residues. V lost 6 bases and J 4 bases, leaving 16 bases between the germline ends. In DNA form, the CDR3 reads TGTGCCAGCAGCTTCCCTTATACTAGAGGAAACACCATATATTTT. This codes for CASSFPYTRGNTIYF.

The J gene is TRBJ2-3, the V gene TRBV6-4; TRBD1 agrees at 7 bases. CDR1 is MRHNA, CDR2 SNTAGT, per germline. The junction had 6 bases not matched to a gene; V was cut back by 6 bases and J by 0 bases. CDR3 length: 15 residues. CDR3 loop: CASSLQGSSTDTQYF. The CDR3, as DNA: TGTGCCAGCAGCTTACAGGGGTCTAGCACAGATACGCAGTATTTT.

The chain links TRBV5-1 to TRBJ2-7; 10 bases fit TRBD1. CDR1 and CDR2 from the germline V gene are SGHRS and YFSETQ. V lost 0 bases and J lost 1; bases outside the gene matches: 4. CDR3 length: 16 amino acids. CDR3 nucleotide sequence: TGCGCCAGCAGCTTGGCCGCGGGACAGGGGTCCTACGAGCAGTACTTC. Protein: CASSLAAGQGSYEQYF.

This chain uses TRBV28 with TRBJ2-5; 9 positions agree with TRBD2. Gene TRBJ2-7 matches the end of the DNA better, so the J call may be wrong. The germline gives CDR1 MDHEN, CDR2 SYDVKM. The CDR3 is 17 residues long. CDR3 residues: CASSPSGAQKYSYEQYF. The CDR3 DNA is TGTGCCAGCAGCCCTAGCGGGGCCCAGAAATACTCCTACGAGCAGTACTTC.

The gene calls are TRBV21-1 and TRBJ1-6. TRBV21-1 is deemed a pseudogene. The CDR3 covers 14 residues. CDR3 in amino acids: CASSKVGFDSPLHF. The DNA for the CDR3 is TGTGCCAGCAGCAAGGTCGGGTTTGATTCACCCCTCCACTTT.

The chain combines TRBV6-5 with TRBJ2-2; possibly TRBD2 for D (5 bases). CDR3 length: 14 amino acids. Trimming cost V 5 bases and J 3 bases, with 10 bases left between them. The germline V gene encodes CDR1 MNHEY and CDR2 SVGAGI. The CDR3 protein is CASSPGEHTGELFF. In nucleotides, the CDR3 is TGTGCCAGCAGTCCCGGGGAACACACCGGGGAGCTGTTTTTT.

The chain carries TRBV28 and TRBJ2-7, with D possibly called TRBD1 or TRBD2 (6 bases each). Per germline, CDR1 MDHEN and CDR2 SYDVKM. The CDR3 sequence is 13 residues long. V was shortened by 10 bases and J by 4 bases, with 17 bases between the two germline ends. CDR3 in amino acids: CANRKQGLYEQYF. In nucleotides, the CDR3 is TGTGCCAACCGTAAACAGGGACTTTACGAGCAGTACTTC.

The chain links TRBV27 to TRBJ1-6, with D hard to call. The CDR3 loop spans 14 amino acids. Trimming took 3 bases from V and 7 from J, leaving 10 bases between them. The germline gives CDR1 MNHEY, CDR2 SMNVEV (reference sequence). Written as DNA, the CDR3 is TGTGCCAGCAGTTTGAGCGCTCGGAATTCACCCCTCCACTTT. Protein: CASSLSARNSPLHF.

The chain is built from TRBV11-2 and TRBJ2-1; TRBD1 matches at 11 bases. The CDR3 spans 14 residues. Germline CDR1 SGHAT, CDR2 FQNNGV. The V gene end was trimmed by 7 bases and the J gene end by 7 bases; junction bases not matched to a gene: 6. CDR3 nucleotide sequence: TGTGCCAGCAACAAAAGGGACAGGGGGAATGAGCAGTTCTTC. It translates to CASNKRDRGNEQFF.

In this sample, this clone turned up a few times. This chain links TRBV7-2 with TRBJ1-6; the D gene is possibly TRBD1 (5 bases). Trimming removed 1 base from V and 7 bases from J, with 11 bases in between. Per the germline V gene, CDR1 is SGHTA and CDR2 is FQGNSA. There are 15 residues in the CDR3. CDR3 in DNA: TGTGCCAGCAGCTTAGAAGGGACGGTGAATTCACCCCTCCACTTT. As protein: CASSLEGTVNSPLHF.

The chain carries TRBV4-1 and TRBJ2-7; TRBD1 aligns across 11 bases. Trimming cost V 3 bases and J 5 bases; bases outside gene matches: 3. Germline CDR1 is MGHRA and CDR2 is YSYEKL. This CDR3 spans 14 amino acids. The CDR3 loop reads CASSQEGQGDEQYF. The DNA of the CDR3 is TGCGCCAGCAGCCAGGAGGGACAGGGGGACGAGCAGTACTTC.

J is TRBJ1-2 and V is TRBV5-6; D uncertain. From germline, CDR1 is SGHDT and CDR2 YYEEEE. Trimming stripped 0 bases from V and 3 bases from J, with 12 bases between. The CDR3 length is 15 residues. This CDR3 is CASSLGARADYGYTF. The CDR3 DNA sequence: TGTGCCAGCAGCTTGGGGGCAAGGGCGGACTATGGCTACACCTTC. The full variable domain, rest sourced from reference TRBV5-6 and TRBJ1-2, is DAGVTQSPTHLIKTRGQQVTLRCSPKSGHDTVSWYQQALGQGPQFIFQYYEEEERQRGNFPDRFSGHQFPNYSSELNVNALLLGDSALYLCASSLGARADYGYTFGSGTRLTVV.

DNA of the CDR3: TGTGCCAGCAGTACAGGACTAGGGTACAATGAGCAGTTCTTC. Amino acid sequence: CASSTGLGYNEQFF. This chain links TRBV6-5 with TRBJ2-1; TRBD2 aligns across 7 bases. The CDR3 consists of 14 residues. After removal of 5 bases from V and 4 bases from J, the junction contained 5 bases not matched to a gene. CDR1 MNHEY and CDR2 SVGAGI come from the germline V gene.

The chain employs TRBV11-1 and TRBJ2-7; D call uncertain. Germline loops: CDR1 SGHAT, CDR2 FQDESV (reference sequence). V was cut by 2 bases and J by 3 bases, with 17 bases left in between. There are 16 residues in the CDR3. The CDR3 bases are TGTGCCAGCAGCTTAATGTTGGCAGACCCCTTCTACGAGCAGTACTTC. This translates into CASSLMLADPFYEQYF.

V and J are TRBV18 and TRBJ1-1; TRBD1 might be the D (6 bases). V shed 4 bases and J shed 0 bases, with 9 bases lying between them. The CDR3 sequence is 14 residues long. CDR1 is KGHSH, CDR2 LQKENI, per germline. DNA of the CDR3: TGTGCCAGCTCACGACAGGACATGAACACTGAAGCTTTCTTT. It encodes CASSRQDMNTEAFF.